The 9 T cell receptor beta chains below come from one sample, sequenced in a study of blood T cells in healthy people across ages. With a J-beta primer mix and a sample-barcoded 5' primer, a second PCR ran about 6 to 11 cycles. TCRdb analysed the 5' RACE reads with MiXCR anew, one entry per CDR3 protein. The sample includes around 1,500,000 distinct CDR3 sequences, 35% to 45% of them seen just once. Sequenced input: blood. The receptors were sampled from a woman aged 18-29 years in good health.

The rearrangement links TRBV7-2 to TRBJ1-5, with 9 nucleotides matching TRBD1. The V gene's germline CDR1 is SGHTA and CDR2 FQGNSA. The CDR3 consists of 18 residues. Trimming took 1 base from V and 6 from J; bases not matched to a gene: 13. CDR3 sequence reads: CASSLGRGQGTSGQPQHF. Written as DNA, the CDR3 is TGTGCCAGCAGCTTAGGTAGGGGACAGGGAACAAGCGGTCAGCCCCAGCATTTT.

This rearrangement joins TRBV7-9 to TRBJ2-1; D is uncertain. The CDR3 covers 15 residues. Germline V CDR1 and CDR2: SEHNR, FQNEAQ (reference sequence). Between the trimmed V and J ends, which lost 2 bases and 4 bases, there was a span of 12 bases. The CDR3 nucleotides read TGTGCCAGCAGCTTACCCGACTTAAGGTACAATGAGCAGTTCTTC. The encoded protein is CASSLPDLRYNEQFF.

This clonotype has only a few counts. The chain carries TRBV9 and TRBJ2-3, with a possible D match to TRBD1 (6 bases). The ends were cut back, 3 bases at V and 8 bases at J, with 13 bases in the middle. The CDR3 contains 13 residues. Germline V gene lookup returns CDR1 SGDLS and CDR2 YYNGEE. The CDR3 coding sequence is TGTGCCAGCAGCGGCTCAGGGGCTGGTACGCAGTATTTT. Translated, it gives CASSGSGAGTQYF.

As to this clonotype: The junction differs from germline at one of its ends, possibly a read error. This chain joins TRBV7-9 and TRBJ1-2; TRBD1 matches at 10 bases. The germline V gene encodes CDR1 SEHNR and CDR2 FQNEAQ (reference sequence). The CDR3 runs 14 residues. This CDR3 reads CASSVATGGMSYTF. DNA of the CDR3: TGTGCCAGCAGCGTAGCGACAGGGGGCATGAGCTACACCTTC.

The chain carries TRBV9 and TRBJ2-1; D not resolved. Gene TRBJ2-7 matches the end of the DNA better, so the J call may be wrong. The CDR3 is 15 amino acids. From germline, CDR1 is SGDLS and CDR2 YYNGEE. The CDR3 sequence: CASSVSSTFYNEQYF. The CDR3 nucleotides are TGTGCCAGCAGCGTTAGTTCTACGTTCTACAATGAGCAGTACTTC.

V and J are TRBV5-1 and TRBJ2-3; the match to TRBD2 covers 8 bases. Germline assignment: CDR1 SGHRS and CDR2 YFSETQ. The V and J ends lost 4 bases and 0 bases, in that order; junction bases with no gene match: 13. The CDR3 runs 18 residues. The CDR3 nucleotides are TGCGCCAGCAGCCCCAACACTGGGGCGGGGGGAAGCACAGATACGCAGTATTTT. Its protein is CASSPNTGAGGSTDTQYF.

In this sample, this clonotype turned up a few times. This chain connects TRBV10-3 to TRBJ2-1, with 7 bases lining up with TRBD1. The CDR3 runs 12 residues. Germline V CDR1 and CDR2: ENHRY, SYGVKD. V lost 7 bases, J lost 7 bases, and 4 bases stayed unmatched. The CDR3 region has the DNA TGTGCCATCATGGGGACAGCGAATGAGCAGTTCTTC. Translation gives CAIMGTANEQFF.

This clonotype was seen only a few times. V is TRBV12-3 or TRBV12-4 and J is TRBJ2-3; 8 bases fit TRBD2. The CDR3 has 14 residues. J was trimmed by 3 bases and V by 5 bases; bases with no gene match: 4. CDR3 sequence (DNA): TGTGCCAGCAGTAATAGCGGGAAGACAGATACGCAGTATTTT. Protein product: CASSNSGKTDTQYF.

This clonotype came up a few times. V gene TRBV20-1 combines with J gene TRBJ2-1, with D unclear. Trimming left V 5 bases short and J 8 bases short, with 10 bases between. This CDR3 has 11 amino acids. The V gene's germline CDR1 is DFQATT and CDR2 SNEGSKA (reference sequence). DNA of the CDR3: TGCAGTGCTCATAGGGTGGATGAGCAGTTCTTC. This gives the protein CSAHRVDEQFF.